This T cell receptor beta chain was retrieved from a study of identical twins. Healthy Caucasians made up all donors. There are many counts of this clonotype. Its antigen is as yet unknown. CDR3 length: 14 amino acids. In germline, CDR1 is LGHDT, CDR2 YNNKEL (reference sequence). Trimming stripped 4 bases from V and 4 bases from J, with 13 bases between. Overall study findings and caveats: Out-of-frame beta chain sequences displayed weaker excess sharing between twins. Conclusions were drawn cross-sectionally by statistical analysis, without following the same donors.

Template switching added a universal primer binding site, and final cDNA carried unique molecular identifiers. TCRdb re-called the 5' RACE reads through MiXCR, storing one row per CDR3 protein. This sample has 310,000 or so distinct CDR3 sequences, with roughly 10% found just once. Separately, the same data were catalogued under a study of yellow fever vaccine responses in identical twins.

The sequencing sample was made of CD8+ T cells sorted from blood. The chain uses TRBV3-1 and TRBJ1-1, with TRBD1 as a possible D gene (5 bases). The TCR comes from a woman in her late teens or twenties in good health. The CDR3 here is CASSLQGVGTEAFF. CDR3 DNA: TGTGCCAGCAGCCTCCAGGGAGTTGGCACTGAAGCTTTCTTT.